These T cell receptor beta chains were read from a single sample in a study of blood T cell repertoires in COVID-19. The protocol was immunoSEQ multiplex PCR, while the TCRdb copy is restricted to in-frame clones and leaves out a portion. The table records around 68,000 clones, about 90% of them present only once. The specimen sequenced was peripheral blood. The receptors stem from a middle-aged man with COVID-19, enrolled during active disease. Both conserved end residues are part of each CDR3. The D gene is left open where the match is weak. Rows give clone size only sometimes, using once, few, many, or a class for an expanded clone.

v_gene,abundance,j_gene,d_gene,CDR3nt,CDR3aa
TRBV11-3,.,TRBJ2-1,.,TGTGCCAGCAGCTCCATTGGCGGGGCTCCGTGGAATGAGCAGTTCTTC,CASSSIGGAPWNEQFF
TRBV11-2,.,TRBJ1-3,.,TGTGCCAGCAGCCTGGGGGGGAACACCATATATTTT,CASSLGGNTIYF
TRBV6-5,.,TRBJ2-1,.,TGTGCCAGCAACGCCGGGACATACTCCTACAATGAGCAGTTCTTC,CASNAGTYSYNEQFF
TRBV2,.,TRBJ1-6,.,TGTGCCAGCCTTACAGACAGCTCCTATAATTCACCCCTCCACTTT,CASLTDSSYNSPLHF
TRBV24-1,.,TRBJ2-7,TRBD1,TGTGCCACCAGTGACCCCGGACAGGGAACATACGAGCAGTACTTC,CATSDPGQGTYEQYF
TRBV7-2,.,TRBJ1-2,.,TGTGCCAGCAGCTTATGGGAGCACTATGGCTACACCTTC,CASSLWEHYGYTF
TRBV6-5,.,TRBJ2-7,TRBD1,TGTGCCAGCAGTTCGACAGGGCTAAGCTCCTACGAGCAGTACTTC,CASSSTGLSSYEQYF
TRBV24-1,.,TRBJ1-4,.,TGTGCCACCAGTGATGGCAGGAATGAAAAACTGTTTTTT,CATSDGRNEKLFF
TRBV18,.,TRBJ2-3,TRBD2,TGTGCCAGCTCACCCCTAGCGGGGGAAGTCACAGATACGCAGTATTTT,CASSPLAGEVTDTQYF
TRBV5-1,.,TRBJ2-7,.,TGCGCCAGCACCGGGGACTACGAGCAGTACTTC,CASTGDYEQYF
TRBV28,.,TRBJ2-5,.,TGTGCCAGCAAGCAGGGTGGACAAGAGACCCAGTACTTC,CASKQGGQETQYF
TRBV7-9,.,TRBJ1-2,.,TGTGCCAGCAGCTCCGACAGACTTCTTACCCTCTATGGCTACACCTTC,CASSSDRLLTLYGYTF
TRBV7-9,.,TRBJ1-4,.,TGTGCCAGCAGCGTCCAACAGGGTGTCCGAGAAAAACTGTTTTTT,CASSVQQGVREKLFF
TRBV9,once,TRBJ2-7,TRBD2,TGTGCCAGCAGCCCAAGGGCGGGGGACGAGCAGTACTTC,CASSPRAGDEQYF
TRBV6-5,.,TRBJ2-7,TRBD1,TGTGCCTCCGGGGACAGGGTCTGGGAGCAGTACTTC,CASGDRVWEQYF
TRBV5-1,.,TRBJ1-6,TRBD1,TGCGCCAGCAGCTTGGACGGCAGGGGGGATTCACCCCTCCACTTT,CASSLDGRGDSPLHF
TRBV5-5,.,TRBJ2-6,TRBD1,TGTGCCAGCATCAGGGGGATGGAGTCTGGGGCCAACGTCCTGACTTTC,CASIRGMESGANVLTF
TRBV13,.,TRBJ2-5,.,TGTGCCAGCAGCTTTCCGAACAGTGAAGAGACCCAGTACTTC,CASSFPNSEETQYF
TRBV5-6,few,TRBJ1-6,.,TGTGCCAGCACCCTCATAGGGGTCGGAGGGAATTCACCCCTCCACTTT,CASTLIGVGGNSPLHF
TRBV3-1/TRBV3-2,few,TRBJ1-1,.,TGTGCCAGCAGCCAGGGGGGGAACACTGAAGCTTTCTTT,CASSQGGNTEAFF
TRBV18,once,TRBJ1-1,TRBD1,TGTGCCAGCTCATGGACTGGACAGGGGGAAGCTTTCTTT,CASSWTGQGEAFF
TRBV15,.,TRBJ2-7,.,TGTGCCACCAGCGAACAGGGTACCACCTACGAGCAGTACTTC,CATSEQGTTYEQYF
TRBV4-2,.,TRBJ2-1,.,TGTGCCAGCAGCCAAGGCCGCGGGATGGGAGAGCAGTTCTTC,CASSQGRGMGEQFF
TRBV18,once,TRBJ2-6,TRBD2,TGTGCCACCCCTAGTTCGGGGGGTCACTCTGGGGCCAACGTCCTGACTTTC,CATPSSGGHSGANVLTF
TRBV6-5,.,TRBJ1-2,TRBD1,TGTGCCAGCAGTTTACTCAGGGGGAAGCCCACCTATGGCTACACCTTC,CASSLLRGKPTYGYTF
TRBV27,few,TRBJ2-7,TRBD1,TGTGCCAGCAGTTTAAGGGACAGGTTTAACGAGCAGTACTTC,CASSLRDRFNEQYF
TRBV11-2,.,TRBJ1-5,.,TGTGCCAGCAGCTCCACCCGCAGTGATCAGCCCCAGCATTTT,CASSSTRSDQPQHF
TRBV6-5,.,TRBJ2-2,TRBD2,TGTGCCAGCATGGGACTAGTGGCCGGGGAGCTGTTTTTT,CASMGLVAGELFF
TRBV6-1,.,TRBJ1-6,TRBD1,TGTGCCAGCAGTGAAGCCGGCAGGGGGCTATCTTCACCCCTCCACTTT,CASSEAGRGLSSPLHF